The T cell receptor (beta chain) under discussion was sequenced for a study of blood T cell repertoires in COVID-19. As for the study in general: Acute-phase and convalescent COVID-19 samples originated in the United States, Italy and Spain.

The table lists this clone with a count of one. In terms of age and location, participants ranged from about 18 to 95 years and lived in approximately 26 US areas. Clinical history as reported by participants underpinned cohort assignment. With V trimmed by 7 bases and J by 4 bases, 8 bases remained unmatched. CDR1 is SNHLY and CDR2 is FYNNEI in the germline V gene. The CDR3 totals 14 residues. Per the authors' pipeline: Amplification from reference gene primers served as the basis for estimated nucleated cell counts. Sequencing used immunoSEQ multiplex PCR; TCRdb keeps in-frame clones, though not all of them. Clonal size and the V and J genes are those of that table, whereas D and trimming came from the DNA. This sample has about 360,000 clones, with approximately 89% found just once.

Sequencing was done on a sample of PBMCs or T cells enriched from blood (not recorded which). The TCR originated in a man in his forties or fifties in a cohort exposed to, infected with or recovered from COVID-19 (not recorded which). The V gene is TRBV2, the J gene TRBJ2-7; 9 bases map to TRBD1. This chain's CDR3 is CASKGQGLTYEQYF. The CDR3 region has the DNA TGTGCCAGCAAAGGACAGGGGCTAACATACGAGCAGTACTTC.